The 10 T cell receptor beta chains given below trace back to one sample, sequenced in a study of T-cell reconstitution after alpha-beta-depleted transplantation in children. Molecular barcoding with unique molecular identifiers was used for the TCRbeta library. MiXCR was run by TCRdb on the PCR reads, yielding one entry per CDR3 protein. The sample has about 870,000 distinct CDR3 sequences; roughly 15% are singletons. The source was PBMCs, mostly from graft donor cells, collected 360 days after TCRalphabeta/CD19-depleted stem cell transplant. Every receptor here comes from a male patient between 10 and 17 years old who had a stem cell transplant for acute lymphoblastic leukemia, so the T cells may come from the graft donor.

This clonotype was seen a handful of times. V usage is TRBV27 and J usage is TRBJ2-7; weak D call: TRBD2 (5 bases). Germline V gene sequence: CDR1 MNHEY, CDR2 SMNVEV (reference sequence). V shed 3 bases and J shed 2 bases, with 8 bases lying between them. This CDR3 has 13 amino acids. The CDR3 DNA reads as TGTGCCAGCAGTTTCCTAGCCCCCTACGAGCAGTACTTC. The encoded protein is CASSFLAPYEQYF.

This clonotype has only a few counts. The genes are TRBV11-2 and TRBJ2-5; 8 bases fit TRBD1. The length of the CDR3 is 16 residues. From germline, CDR1 is SGHAT and CDR2 FQNNGV. The V gene end was trimmed by 1 base and the J gene end by 5 bases; junction bases not matched to a gene: 9. For the CDR3, the DNA is TGTGCCAGCAGCTTAGGCTTCGGACAGGGCGAGGAGACCCAGTACTTC. This encodes CASSLGFGQGEETQYF. The whole variable domain, remainder taken from reference TRBV11-2 and TRBJ2-5, is EAGVAQSPRYKIIEKRQSVAFWCNPISGHATLYWYQQILGQGPKLLIQFQNNGVVDDSQLPKDRFSAERLKGVDSTLKIQPAKLEDSAVYLCASSLGFGQGEETQYFGPGTRLLVL.

The chain joins TRBV10-3 to TRBJ2-1, with 8 nucleotides matching TRBD1. The CDR3 is 13 amino acids. From germline, CDR1 is ENHRY and CDR2 SYGVKD. The V segment lost 6 bases and the J segment 9 bases; nucleotides outside the gene matches: 7. CDR3 amino acids: CAISPQGAVEQFF. The CDR3 DNA follows: TGTGCCATCAGCCCTCAGGGGGCGGTTGAGCAGTTCTTC.

This clonotype has a count of ten or more. The genes are TRBV5-1 and TRBJ1-6, with D hard to call. V was shortened by 3 bases and J by 7 bases, with 14 bases between the two germline ends. CDR1 SGHRS and CDR2 YFSETQ come from the germline V gene. The CDR3 covers 15 residues. CDR3 amino acids: CASSSDGGSNSPLHF. The CDR3 nucleotides read TGCGCCAGCAGCTCGGACGGAGGATCAAATTCACCCCTCCACTTT. Complete variable domain (other parts from reference TRBV5-1 and TRBJ1-6): KAGVTQTPRYLIKTRGQQVTLSCSPISGHRSVSWYQQTPGQGLQFLFEYFSETQRNKGNFPGRFSGRQFSNSRSEMNVSTLELGDSALYLCASSSDGGSNSPLHFGNGTRLTVT.

The chain has TRBV15 and TRBJ2-7, with D hard to call. Trimming removed 8 bases at V and 2 bases at J, with 10 bases between. CDR1 and CDR2 from the germline V gene are LNHNV and YYDKDF (reference sequence). The CDR3 length is 12 residues. CDR3 in DNA: TGTGCCACCGAAGACTCGACCTACGAGCAGTACTTC. This encodes CATEDSTYEQYF.

This clonotype was picked up a small number of times. J is TRBJ1-1 and V is TRBV29-1, with 8 bases identical to TRBD1. This CDR3 spans 13 amino acids. Germline V gene sequence: CDR1 SQVTM, CDR2 ANQGSEA. Trimming at V came to 6 bases and at J to 1 base, leaving 4 bases not matched to a gene. The CDR3 DNA reads TGCAGCGTCGTTGGACAGGGGAACACTGAAGCTTTCTTT. Its protein is CSVVGQGNTEAFF.

The gene calls are TRBV4-1 and TRBJ2-3; 7 bases are shared with TRBD1. This CDR3 region has 17 residues. Germline CDR1 reads MGHRA; CDR2 reads YSYEKL. The J segment lost 3 bases and the V segment lost 4 bases, leaving 13 bases of the junction unmatched. CDR3 sequence reads: CASSLEETGRFTDTQYF. The CDR3 coding sequence is TGCGCCAGCAGCCTAGAAGAGACAGGGCGATTTACAGATACGCAGTATTTT.

Only a few counts were recorded for this clonotype. This chain uses TRBV28 with TRBJ2-7; the match to TRBD1 covers 7 bases. Losses at the gene ends were 7 bases for V and 0 bases for J; bases not matched to a gene: 12. Germline V gene lookup returns CDR1 MDHEN and CDR2 SYDVKM. This CDR3 contains 16 residues. The CDR3 sequence is CASNDRAGTDSYEQYF. For the CDR3, the DNA is TGTGCCAGCAACGATAGAGCCGGGACAGACTCCTACGAGCAGTACTTC. Variable domain in full (rest from reference TRBV28 and TRBJ2-7): DVKVTQSSRYLVKRTGEKVFLECVQDMDHENMFWYRQDPGLGLRLIYFSYDVKMKEKGDIPEGYSVSREKKERFSLILESASTNQTSMYLCASNDRAGTDSYEQYFGPGTRLTVT.

The chain recombines TRBV7-9 with TRBJ1-5, with 7 bases that match TRBD1. Germline lookup yields CDR1 SEHNR and CDR2 FQNEAQ (reference sequence). The CDR3 is 15 residues long. J lost 3 bases, V lost 8 bases, and 10 bases had no gene match. The CDR3 protein is CASGIAGGNNQPQHF. The CDR3 coding sequence is TGTGCCAGCGGTATTGCAGGGGGGAACAATCAGCCCCAGCATTTT. Together with reference TRBV7-9 and TRBJ1-5, the CDR3 gives the full variable domain: DTGVSQNPRHKITKRGQNVTFRCDPISEHNRLYWYRQTLGQGPEFLTYFQNEAQLEKSRLLSDRFSAERPKGSFSTLEIQRTEQGDSAMYLCASGIAGGNNQPQHFGDGTRLSIL.

The V gene is TRBV7-2, the J gene TRBJ2-1; 9 positions agree with TRBD2. The CDR3 spans 15 residues. Trimming removed 4 bases from V and 6 bases from J; junction bases left unmatched: 7. Germline values: CDR1 SGHTA, CDR2 FQGNSA. CDR3 DNA: TGTGCCAGCAGCTATAGCGGGAGAGTAGGCAATGAGCAGTTCTTC. Its protein is CASSYSGRVGNEQFF.